This T cell receptor (beta chain) was documented in a study of graft-versus-host responses after intestinal transplantation. General study results and limits: High graft-versus-host to host-versus-graft clonal ratios were found in allografts of patients who had graft-donor T cell macrochimerism.

V shed 3 bases and J shed 0 bases, with 8 bases lying between them. Germline CDR1 SEHNR, CDR2 FQNEAQ (reference sequence). The CDR3 runs 14 residues. Regarding this clone: Its matching antigen is unknown.

TCRdb keeps only in-frame clones here, not all; method: immunoSEQ multiplex PCR. The table shows about 110,000 clones, with 93% occurring only once. The TCR originated in a human donor who was the organ donor for an intestinal transplant. The chain couples TRBV7-9 to TRBJ2-5; D not certain. Sequencing was performed on unstimulated CD8+ T cells sorted from spleen or lymph node cells, taken before transplant. The CDR3 DNA follows: TGTGCCAGCAGCTTCGACCTGTACCAAGAGACCCAGTACTTC. It yields the protein CASSFDLYQETQYF.